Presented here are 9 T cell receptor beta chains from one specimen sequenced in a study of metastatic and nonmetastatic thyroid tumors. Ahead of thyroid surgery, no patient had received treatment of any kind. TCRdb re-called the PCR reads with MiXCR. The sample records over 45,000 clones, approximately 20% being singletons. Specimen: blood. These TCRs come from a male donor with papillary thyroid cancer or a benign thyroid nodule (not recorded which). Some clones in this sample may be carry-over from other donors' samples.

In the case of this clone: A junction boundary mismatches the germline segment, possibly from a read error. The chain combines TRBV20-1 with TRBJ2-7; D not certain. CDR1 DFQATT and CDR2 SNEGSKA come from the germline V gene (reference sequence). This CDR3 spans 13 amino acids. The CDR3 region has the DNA TGCAGTGATAGAGGAGAAATAACCTACGAGCAGTACTTC. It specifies CSDRGEITYEQYF.

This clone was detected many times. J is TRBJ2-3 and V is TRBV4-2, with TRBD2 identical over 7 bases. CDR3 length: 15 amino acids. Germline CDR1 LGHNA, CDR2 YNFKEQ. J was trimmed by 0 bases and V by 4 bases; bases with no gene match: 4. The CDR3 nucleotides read TGTGCCAGCAGCCCGGGACTAATTAGCACAGATACGCAGTATTTT. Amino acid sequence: CASSPGLISTDTQYF.

This CDR3 is CASSPAKGYGYTF. The DNA for the CDR3 is TGTGCCAGCAGCCCCGCGAAGGGGTACGGCTACACCTTC. V usage is TRBV28 and J usage is TRBJ1-2; D is possibly TRBD1 (5 bases). From germline, CDR1 is MDHEN and CDR2 SYDVKM. Trimming removed 6 bases at V and 8 bases at J, with 16 bases between. The CDR3 has 13 amino acids.

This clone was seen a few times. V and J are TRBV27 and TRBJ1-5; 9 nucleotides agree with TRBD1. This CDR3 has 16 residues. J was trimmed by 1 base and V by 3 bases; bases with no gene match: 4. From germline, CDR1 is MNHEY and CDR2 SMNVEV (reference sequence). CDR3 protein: CASSFTGGASNQPQHF. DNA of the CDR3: TGTGCCAGCAGTTTTACAGGGGGCGCCAGCAATCAGCCCCAGCATTTT.

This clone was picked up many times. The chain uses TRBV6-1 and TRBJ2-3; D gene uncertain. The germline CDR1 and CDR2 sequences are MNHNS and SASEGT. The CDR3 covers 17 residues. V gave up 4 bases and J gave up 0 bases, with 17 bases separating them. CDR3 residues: CASSGRIRSLSTDTQYF. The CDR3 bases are TGTGCCAGCAGTGGAAGGATCCGAAGCCTCAGCACAGATACGCAGTATTTT.

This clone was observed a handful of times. In DNA form, the CDR3 reads TGTGCCAGCAGAAGTGGCTTCAGGGACAGATCCTACGAGCAGTACTTC. Its protein is CASRSGFRDRSYEQYF. The genes are TRBV28 and TRBJ2-7; 7 nucleotides match TRBD1. The junction had 12 bases not matched to a gene; V was cut back by 6 bases and J by 1 base. Germline V gene lookup returns CDR1 MDHEN and CDR2 SYDVKM. The CDR3 length is 16 residues.

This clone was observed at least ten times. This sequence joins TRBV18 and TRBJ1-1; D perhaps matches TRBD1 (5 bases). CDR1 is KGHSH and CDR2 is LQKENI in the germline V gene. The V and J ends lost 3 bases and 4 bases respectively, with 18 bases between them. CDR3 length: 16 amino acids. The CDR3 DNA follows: TGTGCCAGCTCACCGGGGCAGGGTAAGGGCGGCACTGAAGCTTTCTTT. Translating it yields CASSPGQGKGGTEAFF.

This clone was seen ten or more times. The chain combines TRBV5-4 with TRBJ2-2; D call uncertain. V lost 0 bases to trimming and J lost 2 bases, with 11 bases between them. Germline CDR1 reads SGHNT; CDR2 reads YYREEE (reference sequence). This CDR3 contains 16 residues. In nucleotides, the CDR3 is TGTGCCAGCAGCTTGGGTAGGATTCAAAACACCGGGGAGCTGTTTTTT. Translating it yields CASSLGRIQNTGELFF. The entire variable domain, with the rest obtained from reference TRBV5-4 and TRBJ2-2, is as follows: ETGVTQSPTHLIKTRGQQVTLRCSSQSGHNTVSWYQQALGQGPQFIFQYYREEENGRGNFPPRFSGLQFPNYSSELNVNALELDDSALYLCASSLGRIQNTGELFFGEGSRLTVL.

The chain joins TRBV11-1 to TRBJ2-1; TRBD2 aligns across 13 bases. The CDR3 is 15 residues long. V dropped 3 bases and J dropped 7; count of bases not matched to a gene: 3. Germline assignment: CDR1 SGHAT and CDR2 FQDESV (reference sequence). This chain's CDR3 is CASSFTGLAGNEQFF. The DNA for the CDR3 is TGTGCCAGCAGCTTTACGGGACTAGCGGGGAATGAGCAGTTCTTC.